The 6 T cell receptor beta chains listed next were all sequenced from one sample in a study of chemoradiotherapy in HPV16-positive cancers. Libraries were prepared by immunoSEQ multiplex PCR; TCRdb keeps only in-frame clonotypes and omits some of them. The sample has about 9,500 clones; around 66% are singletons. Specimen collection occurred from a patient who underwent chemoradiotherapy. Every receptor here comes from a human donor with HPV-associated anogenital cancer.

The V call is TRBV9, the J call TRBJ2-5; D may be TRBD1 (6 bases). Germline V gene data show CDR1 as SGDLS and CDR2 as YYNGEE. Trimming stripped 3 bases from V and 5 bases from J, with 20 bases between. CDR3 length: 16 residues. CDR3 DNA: TGTGCCAGCAGCGCCCAACAGGGCCATGGAAGCGAGACCCAGTACTTC. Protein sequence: CASSAQQGHGSETQYF.

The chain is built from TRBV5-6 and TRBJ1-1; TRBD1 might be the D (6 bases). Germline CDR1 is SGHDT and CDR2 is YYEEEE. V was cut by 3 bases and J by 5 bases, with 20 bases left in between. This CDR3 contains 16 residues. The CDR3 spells CASSSRVGRGITEAFF. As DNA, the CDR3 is TGTGCCAGCAGCTCGAGGGTCGGCAGGGGTATAACTGAAGCTTTCTTT.

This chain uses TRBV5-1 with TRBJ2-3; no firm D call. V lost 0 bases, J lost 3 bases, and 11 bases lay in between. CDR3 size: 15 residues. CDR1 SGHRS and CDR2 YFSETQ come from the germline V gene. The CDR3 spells CASSLGDGPTDTQYF. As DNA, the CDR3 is TGCGCCAGCAGCTTGGGTGACGGACCTACAGATACGCAGTATTTT.

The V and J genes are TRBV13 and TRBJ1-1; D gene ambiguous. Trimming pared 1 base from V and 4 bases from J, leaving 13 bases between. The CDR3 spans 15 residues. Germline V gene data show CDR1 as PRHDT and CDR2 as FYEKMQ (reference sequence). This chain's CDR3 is CASSLVYRGSTEAFF. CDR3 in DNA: TGTGCCAGCAGCTTAGTATATCGGGGAAGCACTGAAGCTTTCTTT.

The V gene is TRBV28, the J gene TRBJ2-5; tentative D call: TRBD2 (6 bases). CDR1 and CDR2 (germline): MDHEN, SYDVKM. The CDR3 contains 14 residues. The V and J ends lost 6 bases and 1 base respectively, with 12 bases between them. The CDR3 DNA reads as TGTGCCAGCAGAGCCCGGGGGTTCCAAGAGACCCAGTACTTC. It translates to CASRARGFQETQYF. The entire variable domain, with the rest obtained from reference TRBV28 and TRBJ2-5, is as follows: DVKVTQSSRYLVKRTGEKVFLECVQDMDHENMFWYRQDPGLGLRLIYFSYDVKMKEKGDIPEGYSVSREKKERFSLILESASTNQTSMYLCASRARGFQETQYFGPGTRLLVL.

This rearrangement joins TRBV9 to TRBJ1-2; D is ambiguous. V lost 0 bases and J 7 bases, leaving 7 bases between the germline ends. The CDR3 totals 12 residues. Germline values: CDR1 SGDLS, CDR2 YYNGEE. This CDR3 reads CASSVGVFGYTF. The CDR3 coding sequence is TGTGCCAGCAGCGTAGGTGTCTTTGGCTACACCTTC.